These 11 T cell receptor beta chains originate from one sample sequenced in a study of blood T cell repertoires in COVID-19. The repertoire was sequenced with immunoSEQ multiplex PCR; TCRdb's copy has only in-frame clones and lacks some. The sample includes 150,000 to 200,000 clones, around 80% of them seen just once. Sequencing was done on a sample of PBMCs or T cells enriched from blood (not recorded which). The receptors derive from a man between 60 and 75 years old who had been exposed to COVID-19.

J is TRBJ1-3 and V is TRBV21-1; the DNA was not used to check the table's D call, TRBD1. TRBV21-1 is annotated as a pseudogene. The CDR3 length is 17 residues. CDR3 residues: CASSNGGQGATGNTIYF. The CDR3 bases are TGTGCCAGCAGCAATGGAGGACAGGGGGCGACTGGAAACACCATATATTTT.

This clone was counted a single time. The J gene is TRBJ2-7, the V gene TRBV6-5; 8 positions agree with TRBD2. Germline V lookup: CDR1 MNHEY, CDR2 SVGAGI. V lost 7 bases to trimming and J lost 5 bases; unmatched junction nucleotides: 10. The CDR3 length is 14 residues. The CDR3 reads CASNLSGRGHEQYF. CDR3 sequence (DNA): TGTGCCAGCAATCTAAGCGGGAGAGGCCACGAGCAGTACTTC.

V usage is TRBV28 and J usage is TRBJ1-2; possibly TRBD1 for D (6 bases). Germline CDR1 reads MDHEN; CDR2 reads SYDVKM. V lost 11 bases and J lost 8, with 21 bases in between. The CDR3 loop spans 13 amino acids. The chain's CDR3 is CAGGGGLPIGYTF. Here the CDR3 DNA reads TGTGCCGGGGGGGGCGGTCTGCCGATCGGCTACACCTTC.

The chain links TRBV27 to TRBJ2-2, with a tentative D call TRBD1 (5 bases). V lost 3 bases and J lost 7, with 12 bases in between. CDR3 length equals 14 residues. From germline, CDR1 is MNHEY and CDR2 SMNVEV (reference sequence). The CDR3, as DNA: TGTGCCAGCAGTTTTCTGGGGCGAGGCGGGGAGCTGTTTTTT. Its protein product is CASSFLGRGGELFF.

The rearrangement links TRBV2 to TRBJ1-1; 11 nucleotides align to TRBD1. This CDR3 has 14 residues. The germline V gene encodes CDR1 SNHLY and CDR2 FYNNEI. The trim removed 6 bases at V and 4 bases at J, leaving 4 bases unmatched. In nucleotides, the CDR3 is TGTGCCAGCAGAAGGGACAGGGGGGGCACTGAAGCTTTCTTT. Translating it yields CASRRDRGGTEAFF.

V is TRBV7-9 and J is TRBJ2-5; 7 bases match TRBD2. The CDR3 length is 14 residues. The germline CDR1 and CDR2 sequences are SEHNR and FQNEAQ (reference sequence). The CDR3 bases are TGTGCGTCGTCGGGGGGAGGGGTCCAAGAGACCCAGTACTTC. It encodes CASSGGGVQETQYF.

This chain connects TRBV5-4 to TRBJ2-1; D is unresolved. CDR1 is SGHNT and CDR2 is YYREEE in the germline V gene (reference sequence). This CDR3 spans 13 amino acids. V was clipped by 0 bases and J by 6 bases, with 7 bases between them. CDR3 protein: CASSLAHTNEQFF. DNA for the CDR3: TGTGCCAGCAGCTTGGCGCACACCAATGAGCAGTTCTTC. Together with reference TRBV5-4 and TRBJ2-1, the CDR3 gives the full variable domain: ETGVTQSPTHLIKTRGQQVTLRCSSQSGHNTVSWYQQALGQGPQFIFQYYREEENGRGNFPPRFSGLQFPNYSSELNVNALELDDSALYLCASSLAHTNEQFFGPGTRLTVL.

The CDR3 region is CASSVALSNSPLHF. For the CDR3, the DNA is TGTGCCAGCAGCGTAGCTCTGTCTAATTCACCCCTCCACTTT. The chain combines TRBV9 with TRBJ1-6; D gene uncertain. With 0 bases removed from V and 6 bases from J, the gap between germline ends came to 7 bases. The CDR3 runs 14 residues. The germline V gene has CDR1 SGDLS and CDR2 YYNGEE.

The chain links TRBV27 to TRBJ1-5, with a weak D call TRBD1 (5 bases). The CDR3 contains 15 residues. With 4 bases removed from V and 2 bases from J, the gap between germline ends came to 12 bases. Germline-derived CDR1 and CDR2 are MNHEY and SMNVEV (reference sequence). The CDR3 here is CASSYSGLGNQPQHF. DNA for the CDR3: TGTGCCAGCAGTTACTCAGGGTTGGGCAATCAGCCCCAGCATTTT.

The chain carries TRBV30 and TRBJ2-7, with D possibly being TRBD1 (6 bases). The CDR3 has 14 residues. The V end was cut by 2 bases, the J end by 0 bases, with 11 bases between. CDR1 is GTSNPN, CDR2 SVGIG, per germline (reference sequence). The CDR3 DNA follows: TGTGCCTGGAGTCGGTACAGGGTCTCCTACGAGCAGTACTTC. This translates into CAWSRYRVSYEQYF.

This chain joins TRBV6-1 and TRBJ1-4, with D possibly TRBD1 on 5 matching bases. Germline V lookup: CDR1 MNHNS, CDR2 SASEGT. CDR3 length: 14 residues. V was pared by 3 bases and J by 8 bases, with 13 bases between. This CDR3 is CASSEQGGWEKLFF. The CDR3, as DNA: TGTGCCAGCAGTGAGCAGGGAGGTTGGGAAAAACTGTTTTTT.